Listed here are 11 T cell receptor beta chains from one sample, sequenced in a study of OX40 agonist ivuxolimab in advanced cancers. Some clones are missing from TCRdb's copy, which holds only in-frame ones; the method was immunoSEQ multiplex PCR. The data hold about 52,000 clones, with about 86% observed a single time. Sample: CD4+ or CD8+ T cells sorted from blood, taken in a trial of the OX40 agonist ivuxolimab. The receptor set was obtained from an adult with an advanced solid tumor such as melanoma, head and neck, liver or kidney cancer.

The chain uses TRBV6-6 and TRBJ2-1; D is unresolved. Germline V gives CDR1 MNHNY, CDR2 SVGAGI (reference sequence). The CDR3 is made up of 9 amino acids. The V gene lost 8 bases and the J gene lost 8 bases, with 4 bases spanning the gap. CDR3 coding DNA: TGTGCCAGCGGGTATGAGCAGTTCTTC. Protein: CASGYEQFF.

There are a few counts of this clone. The genes are TRBV2 and TRBJ1-2; no firm D call. Trimming shortened V by 10 bases and J by 0 bases, and 18 bases separated the two germline ends. Per germline, CDR1 SNHLY and CDR2 FYNNEI. The CDR3 loop spans 15 amino acids. The CDR3 nucleotides are TGTGCCATTATTCCGACGGTCGAGGCTAACTATGGCTACACCTTC. Translating gives CAIIPTVEANYGYTF. The full variable domain, rest sourced from reference TRBV2 and TRBJ1-2, is EPEVTQTPSHQVTQMGQEVILRCVPISNHLYFYWYRQILGQKVEFLVSFYNNEISEKSEIFDDQFSVERPDGSNFTLKIRSTKLEDSAMYFCAIIPTVEANYGYTFGSGTRLTVV.

The J gene is TRBJ1-6, the V gene TRBV27; D remains ambiguous. The CDR3 has 12 amino acids. Germline CDR1 is MNHEY and CDR2 is SMNVEV (reference sequence). V dropped 5 bases and J dropped 4 bases, with 3 bases sitting between them. CDR3 amino acids: CASSLYNSPLHF. CDR3 bases: TGTGCCAGCAGTCTTTATAATTCACCCCTCCACTTT.

This clone was observed a few times. J is TRBJ1-2 and V is TRBV6-5; TRBD1 matches 7 bases. V lost 2 bases and J lost 8; bases outside the gene matches: 11. CDR1 and CDR2 from the germline V gene are MNHEY and SVGAGI. The CDR3 is made up of 15 amino acids. This CDR3 reads CASSYGTAQSRGYTF. In nucleotides, the CDR3 is TGTGCCAGCAGTTACGGGACAGCTCAATCGCGCGGCTACACCTTC.

V is TRBV5-1 and J is TRBJ1-4, with D uncertain. The V gene's germline CDR1 is SGHRS and CDR2 YFSETQ. This CDR3 is 17 amino acids long. V dropped 2 bases and J dropped 0 bases, with 14 bases sitting between them. CDR3 sequence (DNA): TGCGCCAGCAGCTTTGCCTCGACTCCTGCAACTAATGAAAAACTGTTTTTT. This codes for CASSFASTPATNEKLFF.

The chain links TRBV5-6 to TRBJ2-3; D is ambiguous. Per the germline V gene, CDR1 is SGHDT and CDR2 is YYEEEE. This CDR3 is built from 15 residues. The V and J ends lost 0 bases and 3 bases respectively, with 11 bases between them. The CDR3 nucleotides are TGTGCCAGCAGCTTGGATGGTTTTGGGACAGATACGCAGTATTTT. It encodes CASSLDGFGTDTQYF.

This chain joins TRBV5-6 and TRBJ2-1; D gene uncertain. The CDR3 has 17 amino acids. CDR1 and CDR2 from the germline V gene are SGHDT and YYEEEE. V shed 6 bases and J shed 3 bases, with 22 bases lying between them. DNA for the CDR3: TGTGCCAGCACCGAGCTTAGAGGTACAAAAAACTACAATGAGCAGTTCTTC. Translation: CASTELRGTKNYNEQFF.

The V call is TRBV5-1, the J call TRBJ1-2; D unclear. Per the germline V gene, CDR1 is SGHRS and CDR2 is YFSETQ. The CDR3 is 12 residues long. Deletions cut 0 bases from V and 6 bases from J, with 6 bases between. This CDR3 reads CASSLDFDGYTF. In DNA, the CDR3 is TGCGCCAGCAGCTTGGACTTTGATGGCTACACCTTC.

This clone has just a few counts. The chain employs TRBV25-1 and TRBJ1-2; D gene uncertain. The CDR3 spans 13 residues. V was trimmed by 8 bases and J by 5 bases, leaving 15 bases between them. Germline V gives CDR1 MGHDK, CDR2 SYGVNS. The CDR3 is CASQDGLRYGYTF. Written as DNA, the CDR3 is TGTGCCAGCCAGGACGGGTTAAGGTATGGCTACACCTTC.

The chain uses TRBV30 and TRBJ2-2; D call uncertain. V was clipped by 1 base and J by 4 bases, with 7 bases between them. The CDR3 sequence is 13 residues long. Germline CDR1 is GTSNPN and CDR2 is SVGIG (reference sequence). The CDR3 reads CAWSDSFTGELFF. In DNA form, the CDR3 reads TGTGCCTGGAGTGACAGCTTCACCGGGGAGCTGTTTTTT.

This clone was detected only a few times. The chain uses TRBV30 and TRBJ1-5; possibly TRBD1 for D (5 bases). The V end lost 0 bases, the J end lost 2 bases, and 14 bases lay between the germline ends. The CDR3 totals 16 residues. CDR1 GTSNPN and CDR2 SVGIG come from the germline V gene (reference sequence). The CDR3 DNA reads as TGTGCCTGGAGTGTACGGAGGGGAGCGGGCAATCAGCCCCAGCATTTT. Amino acids: CAWSVRRGAGNQPQHF.